The present T cell receptor (beta chain) was sequenced within a study of T cell clonality in common variable immunodeficiency (dated by TCRdb to between 2014 and 2017). This clone occurred a few times. Its target antigen remains unknown. The CDR3 end falls 3 residues outside the read, so it is completed with the germline J gene. For sequencing, equivalent amounts of genomic DNA were input from CVID and control samples. For every sample, a 60 bp segment covering the rearranged TCRbeta CDR3 region was amplified and then sequenced. The immunoSEQ assay, a bias-corrected multiplex PCR with high-throughput sequencing, was employed for TCRbeta amplification. Per the authors' processing: Each unique nucleotide sequence was treated as a clone and annotated with V, D and J genes, copy number and frequency. Sequences were labeled productive if in frame, and non-productive if out of frame or containing stop codons. As previously described, Shannon's entropy was used to calculate clonality. Mean CDR3 Kyte-Doolittle hydropathy was derived from the predicted amino acid sequences of productive clones. Hierarchical clustering of scaled V gene usage was performed with the R hclust function using Manhattan distance and complete linkage. Sharing of clones by CDR3 amino acid sequence was evaluated through resampling of 12 repertoires per group over 100 rounds. The repertoires were screened for some 69 published EBV-specific TCRbeta sequences and roughly 250 published CMV-specific TCRbeta sequences. After a couple of CVID samples that produced fewer than 10,000 sequences were dropped from the analysis, some 43 CVID repertoires remained. Entries here come from immuneACCESS through TCRdb and include only in-frame sequences with V and J called. Some clones fail to appear in such tables; in the studies checked, an unresolved V gene covers under half of the shortfall, and the cause of the remainder is unknown. That table is the source of V, J and clone size, and D and trimming were worked out from the DNA. With roughly 14,000 clones recorded, this sample contains no clone counted only once. The ten largest clones represent approximately 12% of the sample.

Spanning cysteine to phenylalanine, the CDR3 consists of 17 amino acids. The DNA has 42 bases, all within the CDR3, and is read from base 1. The V end loses 1 base and the J end loses 10 bases, and a stretch of 20 bases separates them. CDR1 and CDR2, per the germline V gene, are SGHVS and FQNEAQ. Study-wide conclusions, independent of this receptor: Fewer deletions and N-nucleotide insertions were reportedly observed in CVID TCRbeta sequences, and highly modified clones with 13 or more V deletions were reportedly absent from CVID TCRbeta sequences. Even though DNA input was equal, the average per sample came to about 81,820 unique sequences for controls compared with approximately 29,000 for CVID samples. It was noted by the authors that sequencing of the repertoires of T cell subpopulations would be needed to clarify the cause of the increased clonality in CVID. TCRbeta clonality was higher in CVID subjects than in healthy controls (t-test p = 0.018), and the increase was most characteristic of about a third of subjects. Differences among patients in the CVID cohort limited the correlations between repertoire features and clinical complications. Fewer TCRbeta clones were shared among CVID subjects than among healthy controls (p < 0.0001).

Standard criteria were used to diagnose CVID, namely serum IgG, IgA and/or IgM reduced below the normal range together with specific antibody deficiency. There were 40 to 45 subjects in the CVID group (29 male and roughly 15 female), ranging in age from about 8 to 70 years, with a mean age of around 44. Both CVID patients and healthy controls were predominantly of Caucasian heritage. Replacement immunoglobulin therapy had been administered to all CVID subjects for at least one year at the time of study participation. No CVID subject was ill or taking immunomodulatory or immunosuppressive medication when blood was collected. From each donor, roughly 4.5 to 8 ml of heparinized peripheral whole blood was collected. Genomic DNA from adults with common variable immune deficiency (CVID) and from healthy adult controls was used to sequence TCRbeta CDR3 repertoires. Diluted blood was density-centrifuged over Hypaque 1077 or Ficoll-Paque to isolate peripheral blood mononuclear cells. Genomic DNA was obtained from unsorted mononuclear cells through either Qiagen column purification or a centrifugation-based method.

Sequenced material: peripheral blood mononuclear cells. This receptor was taken from a human donor with common variable immunodeficiency. The V and J segments used are TRBV7-8 and TRBJ1-6, with a tentative D gene TRBD1 over 5 matching bases. Incomplete CDR3 DNA: TGTGCCAGCAGCTTAGATAAGGGAGGCAGGGTCTGGTCACCC. It specifies CASSLDKGGRVWSP. In full, the CDR3 is CASSLDKGGRVWSPLHF.